Detailed here is one T cell receptor (beta chain). This clonotype was seen a handful of times. Its antigen remains undetermined. The sample holds no much larger clone one base away, and base qualities are not on file. The sample originates from a study of blood T cells in healthy people across ages (dated by TCRdb to 2013 to 2016). Describing the broader study: In model experiments, template switching captured about one uniquely barcoded TCR beta cDNA molecule for every two T cells. Two additional independent replicas of 1 million unique cDNA reads from the same blood draw were analyzed for two donors (one aged 18 to 30 and one aged 80 or older). The donors were divided into four age groups: young (average around 16 years), middle-aged (approximately 42), aged (approximately 62) and long-lived (about 84). Using deep sequencing normalized with unique cDNA molecular identifiers, the study measured how TCR beta repertoire diversity changes with age. The research as a whole found: Compared with the aged group, more naive CD4+ T cells, fewer expanded clones and increased TCR diversity were shown by the long-lived group, suggesting age selection. Estimates of total diversity based on one million sequenced T cells were considered lower bounds and underestimates. Conclusive comparison of naive and antigen-experienced compartments was prevented by the profiling of bulk unsorted PBMCs. The CMV infection status of donors was not known, potentially confounding age-related changes in expanded clonotypes. Observed TCR beta diversity per million T cells fell roughly linearly with age, and a significant reduction was already apparent by age about 43. The percentage of naive T cells measured by flow cytometry correlated strongly with observed TCR beta diversity.

V gives up 1 base and J gives up 3 bases, and the segment between their germline ends measures 10 bases. The CDR3 contains 14 residues, cysteine and phenylalanine counted. Only the CDR3 portion is preserved as DNA: 42 bases, with reading frame beginning at the first base. The germline V gene provides CDR1 KGHSH and CDR2 LQKENI. Donors were roughly 40 systemically healthy Caucasian individuals from Russia aged about 6 to 100 years. About 10 milliliters of peripheral blood were collected from each donor into EDTA-treated Vacutainer tubes. Ficoll-Paque density-gradient centrifugation was used to isolate PBMCs, with at least 6.5 million per sample. Total RNA, at least 6 micrograms per sample, was extracted from PBMCs with Trizol reagent. For every donor, an aliquot of PBMCs went through flow cytometry to measure the percentages of naive CD45RAhigh/CD27high T cells. Library preparation employed 5' RACE. TCRdb shows the sequencer as Illumina HiSeq 2500. The second PCR ran for about 6 to 11 cycles and used a J-beta primer mix along with a sample-barcoded 5' primer. A template-switch 5' adaptor carrying 12 random nucleotides introduced a unique molecular identifier onto each TCR beta cDNA molecule. Each sample yielded at least 3 million CDR3-containing paired-end reads. The Mint cDNA synthesis kit, primed by a TRBC-specific oligonucleotide, was used to synthesize first-strand cDNA from all RNA. All cDNA was treated with uracil-DNA glycosylase and then went through a first 18-cycle PCR with the universal primers M1SS and BC2_uni_R. As for the original processing: For normalization, 1 million high-quality reads were randomly selected from each sample, with every read carrying a distinct molecular identifier. Instead of being binned into consensus sequences, reads that shared molecular identifiers were thrown out. MiTCR, run with a Q25 quality threshold and the strictest error-elimination algorithm, handled CDR3 identification, clonotype clustering and error correction. A nonparametric unseen species model with Euler transformation was used to estimate lower-bound total TCR beta diversity. Using fastp trimming at Q25 and MiXCR clonotype assembly, TCRdb reanalyzed the public sequencing data and kept in-frame beta chains. When rows share a CDR3 protein, they turn into one entry using the most common DNA and genes. What appears here as the V and J calls and clone size reflects TCRdb's work, not the paper's. A total of approximately 760,000 distinct CDR3 sequences appear in this sample, around 25% of them only once. The top ten clonotypes cover 9.4% of the sample.

These data are also associated with another study on T cells of mothers and their children. That second report states: Nine systemically healthy Caucasian individuals served as donors, namely three mothers together with their six children. cDNA synthesis consumed the entire amount of extracted RNA, loaded at around 1.4 ug RNA in each 15 ul reaction. In the second PCR, sample barcodes and 2-4 random nucleotides were introduced via the M1S primer. More than 8.5 million TCR beta CDR3 reads were obtained from each mother, and some 3.2 million reads were obtained from each child. TCR recombination output is similarly shaped by thymic selection in related and unrelated pairs, with a minor effect exerted by inherited differences. Normalized repertoire overlap was always slightly but never significantly higher in related than unrelated mother-child pairs. Persistent microchimeric T cell clones were not detected, at a sensitivity of 85 to 100 clones per million clonotypes. In the study, deep NGS was used to compare the TCR beta repertoires of mothers and children, and features distinguishing related mother-child pairs from unrelated individuals were sought. On average, the children were roughly 10 +/- 4 years old, while the mothers were about 40 +/- 4 years old. After adapter ligation with NEBNext reagents, the libraries were sequenced on Illumina HiSeq 2000 with 100+100 nt paired-end reads. To prevent cross-contamination, the mother and child libraries were prepared one month apart and sequenced in separate runs. Each donor had between roughly 450,000 and 2,300,000 distinct TCR beta clonotypes identified. Naive TCR beta clonotypes were estimated from low-frequency clonotypes matched to each donor's FACS-determined naive share, without sorting.

The origin of this receptor is a boy younger than 18 in good health. Specimen: blood. This receptor chain uses TRBV18 and TRBJ2-7, with a tentative D gene TRBD2 over 5 matching bases. Here is the DNA: TGTGCCAGCTCACCACGGAACGGGGACTACGAGCAGTACTTC. Its protein product is CASSPRNGDYEQYF.